This TCR beta chain was found in a study of T-cell memory formation after mild COVID-19. Across the study: There were largely donor-specific TCR clusters.

The table lists this clonotype with a few counts. The antigen is unknown. From 5'RACE with constant-segment primers came TCR alpha and TCR beta cDNA libraries that carried sample barcodes and UMIs. TCRdb redid the calling of the 5' RACE reads with MiXCR, one entry per CDR3 protein. The sample contains around 150,000 distinct CDR3 sequences, around a third of which appear only once. Study conclusions and caveats: A second wave expanding day 15 to 37 was CD4+-biased; contracting clones were balanced. Shrinking CD4+ clones were chiefly CM and EM; CD8+ ones were chiefly EMRA.

The specimen was PBMCs or a T cell subset sorted from them (not recorded which). This receptor was obtained from an adult woman who had mild COVID-19 (a few samples of this study predate the infection). Cell type and time point are not known.

DNA of the CDR3: TGTGCCAGCAGCCAAAATAGCGGGGGGCAAGAGACCCAGTACTTC. This translates into CASSQNSGGQETQYF. The V and J genes are TRBV4-2 and TRBJ2-5; TRBD2 agrees at 10 bases. The CDR3 is 15 residues long. The V and J ends lost 2 bases and 2 bases, in that order; junction bases with no gene match: 2. In germline, CDR1 is LGHNA, CDR2 YNFKEQ.